Each of the 10 T cell receptor beta chains below was sequenced from the same sample in a study of OX40 agonist ivuxolimab in advanced cancers. Sequencing was performed with immunoSEQ multiplex PCR; in TCRdb, only in-frame clones are kept and a portion is missing. The table includes roughly 120,000 clones, 85% to 95% detected once. The sequenced sample was CD4+ or CD8+ T cells sorted from blood, obtained in a trial of the OX40 agonist ivuxolimab. The receptor set was obtained from an adult with an advanced solid tumor such as melanoma, head and neck, liver or kidney cancer.

The chain joins TRBV6-1 to TRBJ2-1; D ambiguous. Germline V gives CDR1 MNHNS, CDR2 SASEGT. This CDR3 contains 14 residues. Trimming removed 8 bases from V and 3 bases from J, with 14 bases in between. CDR3 sequence: CASEYLTFYNEQFF. The CDR3 nucleotides are TGTGCCAGCGAGTACCTCACCTTCTACAATGAGCAGTTCTTC.

The CDR3 loop reads CASSVTMNTEAFF. The CDR3, as DNA: TGTGCCAGTAGTGTTACAATGAACACTGAAGCTTTCTTT. The chain carries TRBV19 and TRBJ1-1; D is ambiguous. This CDR3 spans 13 amino acids. V lost 5 bases, J lost 0 bases, and 7 bases lay in between. The germline V gene encodes CDR1 LNHDA and CDR2 SQIVND (reference sequence). The whole variable domain, filled in from reference TRBV19 and TRBJ1-1, reads DGGITQSPKYLFRKEGQNVTLSCEQNLNHDAMYWYRQDPGQGLRLIYYSQIVNDFQKGDIAEGYSVSREKKESFPLTVTSAQKNPTAFYLCASSVTMNTEAFFGQGTRLTVV.

The rearrangement joins TRBV18 to TRBJ2-1; the match to TRBD1 covers 8 bases. The germline V gene encodes CDR1 KGHSH and CDR2 LQKENI. This CDR3 has 15 residues. The junction had 13 bases not matched to a gene; V was cut back by 6 bases and J by 9 bases. The CDR3 bases are TGTGCCAGCTCGCCAACGGGACAGGAGGGGAGTGAGCAGTTCTTC. This gives the protein CASSPTGQEGSEQFF. Combining the CDR3 with reference TRBV18 and TRBJ2-1 gives the whole variable domain NAGVMQNPRHLVRRRGQEARLRCSPMKGHSHVYWYRQLPEEGLKFMVYLQKENIIDESGMPKERFSAEFPKEGPSILRIQQVVRGDSAAYFCASSPTGQEGSEQFFGPGTRLTVL.

The rearrangement uses TRBV5-1 and TRBJ1-2, with D tentatively TRBD1 (5 bases). The germline V gene encodes CDR1 SGHRS and CDR2 YFSETQ. This CDR3 is 12 amino acids long. Trimming removed 0 bases at V and 7 bases at J, with 7 bases between. The CDR3 sequence: CASSLAGFGYTF. Written as DNA, the CDR3 is TGCGCCAGCAGCTTGGCAGGGTTTGGCTACACCTTC.

This rearrangement joins TRBV7-6 to TRBJ2-7; tentative D call: TRBD1 (6 bases). V was shortened by 5 bases and J by 5 bases, with 13 bases between the two germline ends. CDR1 is SGHVS, CDR2 FNYEAQ, per germline. The CDR3 is made up of 13 amino acids. Here the CDR3 DNA reads TGTGCCAGCAGCATTCAGACAGGCAACGAGCAGTACTTC. Translating gives CASSIQTGNEQYF.

The chain uses TRBV5-6 and TRBJ2-3, with 7 bases that match TRBD2. Germline V gives CDR1 SGHDT, CDR2 YYEEEE. J was trimmed by 11 bases and V by 2 bases; bases with no gene match: 8. The CDR3 contains 13 residues. For the CDR3, the DNA is TGTGCCAGCAGCTTTAGTGGGGAGGGCAGGCAGTATTTT. Translation gives CASSFSGEGRQYF.

V and J are TRBV11-1 and TRBJ1-1, with a possible D match to TRBD1 (6 bases). Between the trimmed V and J ends, which lost 1 base and 1 base, there was a span of 10 bases. The CDR3 covers 15 residues. The germline gives CDR1 SGHAT, CDR2 FQDESV (reference sequence). The CDR3 protein is CASSLEGTPNTEAFF. The CDR3 region has the DNA TGTGCCAGCAGCTTAGAGGGGACACCGAACACTGAAGCTTTCTTT.

This chain joins TRBV4-1 and TRBJ1-2, with unresolved D. Trimming removed 0 bases at V and 5 bases at J, with 4 bases between. CDR1 MGHRA and CDR2 YSYEKL come from the germline V gene. This CDR3 contains 12 residues. The CDR3, as DNA: TGCGCCAGCAGCCAAGACGCGTATGGCTACACCTTC. Protein: CASSQDAYGYTF.

The sample holds one count of this clone. CDR3 nucleotides: TGTGCCAGCAGCGTAGAGTTTAACTACAATGAGCAGTTCTTC. Protein product: CASSVEFNYNEQFF. The gene calls are TRBV9 and TRBJ2-1, with no clear D. The CDR3 is 14 amino acids. Between the trimmed V and J ends, which lost 0 bases and 3 bases, there was a span of 7 bases. Germline assignment: CDR1 SGDLS and CDR2 YYNGEE. Full variable domain (remainder filled in from reference TRBV9 and TRBJ2-1): DSGVTQTPKHLITATGQRVTLRCSPRSGDLSVYWYQQSLDQGLQFLIQYYNGEERAKGNILERFSAQQFPDLHSELNLSSLELGDSALYFCASSVEFNYNEQFFGPGTRLTVL.

This clone has only one observation. The chain is built from TRBV19 and TRBJ1-5; TRBD1 matches 8 bases. CDR1 and CDR2 from the germline V gene are LNHDA and SQIVND (reference sequence). The CDR3 totals 16 residues. V was pared by 4 bases and J by 0 bases, with 5 bases of the junction left unmatched. The CDR3 sequence is CASSRGTGPSNQPQHF. The CDR3 region has the DNA TGTGCCAGTAGTAGGGGGACAGGTCCTAGCAATCAGCCCCAGCATTTT.